This T cell receptor beta chain derives from a study of shared clonotypes between healthy human individuals. Measured with immunoSEQ multiplex PCR; TCRdb has only the in-frame clones, and not every one. The sample holds 950,000 to 1,100,000 clones, 60% to 80% seen once. Note on this clone: Other DNA variants within this sample encode the same CDR3.

The germline gives CDR1 GTSNPN, CDR2 SVGIG (reference sequence). The CDR3 runs 13 residues. V lost 3 bases and J lost 9, with 12 bases in between. The J gene is TRBJ1-6, the V gene TRBV30, with D perhaps matching TRBD1 (5 bases). The sample taken for sequencing was memory CD4+ T cells sorted from blood. Indicated subset: CD45RA-negative fraction. This receptor was identified in a man aged 18-30 years in good health. CDR3 amino acids: CAWRGQGGSPLHF. In DNA form, the CDR3 reads TGTGCCTGGAGAGGGCAGGGAGGTTCACCCCTCCACTTT.